This T cell receptor beta chain was recorded in a study of blood T cell repertoires in COVID-19. Looking at the study overall: Both acute and convalescent COVID-19 samples were obtained from the United States, Italy and Spain. Sample material is recorded as cDNA or gDNA derived from T cells, B-cell-depleted T cells, or PBMCs.

This CDR3 contains 13 residues. V lost 1 base and J 4 bases, leaving 7 bases between the germline ends. Germline loops: CDR1 MDHEN, CDR2 SYDVKM. In the original workflow: Amplifying reference gene primers gave estimates of nucleated cell counts. The method was immunoSEQ multiplex PCR; TCRdb's version includes in-frame clones alone and lacks a portion of them. V and J calls plus clone size are reproduced from that table; the DNA served to infer D and trimming. The sample lists about 250,000 clones; around 90% were seen once. The sample consisted of peripheral blood. The clonotype comes from an older man with acute or convalescent COVID-19. The genes are TRBV28 and TRBJ1-1; the D is unclear. CDR3 DNA sequence: TGTGCCAGCAGTTTATTCGGGAGCACTGAAGCTTTCTTT. It specifies CASSLFGSTEAFF.